A single sample gave rise to the 20 T cell receptor beta chains below, sequenced in a study of blood T cell repertoires in COVID-19. The protocol was immunoSEQ multiplex PCR, while the TCRdb copy is restricted to in-frame clones and leaves out a portion. The table lists around 250,000 clones, about 90% of them singletons, with 1.2% in the top ten. Sequencing input: PBMCs or T cells enriched from blood (not recorded which). The receptors derive from a human donor in a cohort exposed to, infected with or recovered from COVID-19 (not recorded which). The donor label of this sample is uncertain.

The rearrangement links TRBV2 to TRBJ2-7, with TRBD2 as a possible D gene (5 bases). V was pared by 6 bases and J by 4 bases, with 10 bases between. CDR1 is SNHLY and CDR2 is FYNNEI in the germline V gene. CDR3 length: 12 amino acids. CDR3 protein: CASREENYEQYF. Here the CDR3 DNA reads TGTGCCAGCAGGGAGGAAAATTACGAGCAGTACTTC.

This chain uses TRBV18 with TRBJ2-2, with 8 bases identical to TRBD1. The CDR3 contains 19 residues. V gave up 3 bases and J gave up 1 base; unmatched junction bases: 13. Per the germline V gene, CDR1 is KGHSH and CDR2 is LQKENI. CDR3 amino acids: CASSPRGTGQGGNTGELFF. The CDR3 DNA follows: TGTGCCAGCTCACCTCGTGGAACCGGACAGGGAGGGAACACCGGGGAGCTGTTTTTT. The full variable domain, in which reference TRBV18 and TRBJ2-2 provide the parts outside the CDR3, is NAGVMQNPRHLVRRRGQEARLRCSPMKGHSHVYWYRQLPEEGLKFMVYLQKENIIDESGMPKERFSAEFPKEGPSILRIQQVVRGDSAAYFCASSPRGTGQGGNTGELFFGEGSRLTVL.

This chain links TRBV7-3 with TRBJ2-7, with D possibly TRBD1 on 5 matching bases. V was shortened by 5 bases and J by 3 bases, with 11 bases between the two germline ends. This CDR3 spans 13 amino acids. Per the germline V gene, CDR1 is SGHTA and CDR2 is FQGTGA. The CDR3 DNA sequence: TGTGCCAGCAGCCCCCAGCAGGGCTACGAGCAGTACTTC. Translating it yields CASSPQQGYEQYF.

The chain has TRBV5-6 and TRBJ1-5, with 7 nucleotides matching TRBD1. CDR1 and CDR2 from the germline V gene are SGHDT and YYEEEE. CDR3 size: 15 residues. Germline trimming cut 1 base from V and 4 bases from J; bases unmatched to any gene: 5. Here the CDR3 DNA reads TGTGCCAGCAGCTTGAGACAGGGTAGAAATCAGCCCCAGCATTTT. Translating it yields CASSLRQGRNQPQHF.

The chain has TRBV19 and TRBJ1-5; a weak D match, TRBD1 (5 bases). V lost 5 bases to trimming and J lost 11 bases, with 16 bases between them. The germline CDR1 and CDR2 sequences are LNHDA and SQIVND (reference sequence). CDR3 length: 13 residues. The CDR3 loop is CASSSQTVGAQHF. DNA for the CDR3: TGTGCCAGTAGTTCACAGACAGTCGGAGCCCAGCATTTT.

This rearrangement joins TRBV27 to TRBJ2-1; 9 nucleotides match TRBD2. CDR3 length: 14 residues. Germline V gene data show CDR1 as MNHEY and CDR2 as SMNVEV (reference sequence). With 7 bases clipped from V and 4 bases from J, the junction kept 5 bases outside the gene matches. The CDR3 bases are TGTGCCAGCACCGCGCGGGGGGGATACAATGAGCAGTTCTTC. As protein: CASTARGGYNEQFF.

The genes are TRBV19 and TRBJ1-5; 8 bases align to TRBD1. From germline, CDR1 is LNHDA and CDR2 SQIVND (reference sequence). V trimming: 6 bases; J trimming: 0 bases; junction bases outside the gene matches: 10. This CDR3 spans 17 amino acids. Here the CDR3 reads CASRGTGTTLSNQPQHF. Written as DNA, the CDR3 is TGTGCCAGTAGAGGGACAGGTACCACACTTAGCAATCAGCCCCAGCATTTT.

This rearrangement joins TRBV12-3 or TRBV12-4 to TRBJ1-4; possibly TRBD1 for D (5 bases). This CDR3 comprises 13 residues. The ends were cut back, 3 bases at V and 8 bases at J, with 10 bases in the middle. This CDR3 is CASSFREGEKLFF. The CDR3 nucleotides read TGTGCCAGCAGTTTCAGGGAAGGCGAAAAACTGTTTTTT.

The J gene is TRBJ1-2, the V gene TRBV6-6; D not resolved. The V gene lost 6 bases and the J gene lost 4 bases, with 12 bases spanning the gap. The CDR3 covers 13 residues. The germline gives CDR1 MNHNY, CDR2 SVGAGI (reference sequence). CDR3 nucleotides: TGTGCCAGCAGCCCGAAACATCGCTATGGCTACACCTTC. It specifies CASSPKHRYGYTF.

This clone appeared a single time. The chain employs TRBV9 and TRBJ2-7; 11 nucleotides line up with TRBD1. CDR3 length equals 14 residues. Germline trimming cut 3 bases from V and 3 bases from J; bases unmatched to any gene: 2. CDR1 is SGDLS and CDR2 is YYNGEE in the germline V gene. CDR3 in amino acids: CASSAGQGGYEQYF. The CDR3 DNA reads as TGTGCCAGCAGCGCGGGACAGGGGGGCTACGAGCAGTACTTC.

The rearrangement uses TRBV19 and TRBJ1-5; D not certain. The ends were cut back, 6 bases at V and 11 bases at J, with 11 bases in the middle. The germline CDR1 and CDR2 sequences are LNHDA and SQIVND (reference sequence). The CDR3 totals 11 residues. The CDR3 DNA sequence: TGTGCCAGTAGCCCGATGGCAACCCAGCATTTT. It codes for CASSPMATQHF.

The V gene is TRBV2, the J gene TRBJ2-1, with TRBD2 as a possible D gene (5 bases). The V gene lost 0 bases and the J gene lost 11 bases, with 17 bases spanning the gap. The CDR3 has 15 residues. The germline gives CDR1 SNHLY, CDR2 FYNNEI. The CDR3 nucleotides are TGTGCCAGCAGTGAAGCGGGAGTATCGGCGCTCAAGCAGTTCTTC. This gives the protein CASSEAGVSALKQFF.

The V gene is TRBV24-1, the J gene TRBJ2-5, with 16 bases fitting TRBD2. CDR1 is KGHDR and CDR2 is SFDVKD in the germline V gene. J gave up 3 bases and V 4 bases, and 1 base lay outside the gene matches. This CDR3 spans 16 amino acids. The CDR3 nucleotides are TGTGCCACCAGTGAGGGGACTAGCGGGGGGGAAGAGACCCAGTACTTC. This codes for CATSEGTSGGEETQYF.

J is TRBJ2-2 and V is TRBV7-6; TRBD2 aligns across 8 bases. This CDR3 region has 16 residues. J was trimmed by 4 bases and V by 4 bases; bases with no gene match: 8. The germline gives CDR1 SGHVS, CDR2 FNYEAQ. As DNA, the CDR3 is TGTGCCAGCAGCTATTATGGGACTAGGGGCACCGGGGAGCTGTTTTTT. This gives the protein CASSYYGTRGTGELFF.

This chain joins TRBV28 and TRBJ1-2; 8 nucleotides agree with TRBD1. With 5 bases clipped from V and 8 bases from J, the junction kept 7 bases outside the gene matches. Per the germline V gene, CDR1 is MDHEN and CDR2 is SYDVKM. CDR3 length equals 13 residues. The chain's CDR3 is CASSDGQGKGYTF. Written as DNA, the CDR3 is TGTGCCAGCAGTGATGGACAGGGCAAAGGCTACACCTTC.

This CDR3 reads CASSQVAGGLETQYF. DNA of the CDR3: TGCGCCAGCAGCCAAGTAGCAGGGGGCTTGGAGACCCAGTACTTC. This chain joins TRBV4-1 and TRBJ2-5, with TRBD1 matching 8 bases. The CDR3 is 15 amino acids. Unmatched junction bases numbered 6, after V lost 1 base and J lost 5 bases. CDR1 is MGHRA, CDR2 YSYEKL, per germline.

This chain connects TRBV18 to TRBJ1-3, with 7 bases aligning to TRBD1. The CDR3 is 17 residues long. The V and J ends lost 3 bases and 0 bases, in that order; junction bases with no gene match: 8. CDR1 and CDR2 (germline): KGHSH, LQKENI. The CDR3 region has the DNA TGTGCCAGCTCACCGGCCTACAGGGGCAACTCTGGAAACACCATATATTTT. It specifies CASSPAYRGNSGNTIYF.

This rearrangement joins TRBV4-1 to TRBJ1-4; no clear D. The CDR3 has 16 amino acids. In germline, CDR1 is MGHRA, CDR2 YSYEKL. Trimming took off 5 bases at V and 3 bases at J, with 16 bases between the two ends. The DNA of the CDR3 is TGCGCCAGCAGCTTACGGGTGGCGGGATCTAATGAAAAACTGTTTTTT. It encodes CASSLRVAGSNEKLFF.

This clone is a singleton in its sample. V is TRBV19 and J is TRBJ2-1; a possible D gene is TRBD2 (5 bases). The germline V gene encodes CDR1 LNHDA and CDR2 SQIVND (reference sequence). Trimming took off 6 bases at V and 5 bases at J, with 5 bases between the two ends. The CDR3 has 11 amino acids. The CDR3 bases are TGTGCCAGTAGGACTAACAATGAGCAGTTCTTC. It is translated as CASRTNNEQFF.

Remarks on this clone: A read error may account for a junction end that differs from germline. Different DNA sequences within this sample yield the same CDR3. The CDR3 DNA reads TGCGCCAGCAGCCCGAGCCTTTCGGGCTACACCTTC. It translates to CASSPSLSGYTF. The rearrangement links TRBV7-8 to TRBJ1-2; no firm D call. CDR3 length: 12 amino acids. The germline gives CDR1 SGHVS, CDR2 FQNEAQ.